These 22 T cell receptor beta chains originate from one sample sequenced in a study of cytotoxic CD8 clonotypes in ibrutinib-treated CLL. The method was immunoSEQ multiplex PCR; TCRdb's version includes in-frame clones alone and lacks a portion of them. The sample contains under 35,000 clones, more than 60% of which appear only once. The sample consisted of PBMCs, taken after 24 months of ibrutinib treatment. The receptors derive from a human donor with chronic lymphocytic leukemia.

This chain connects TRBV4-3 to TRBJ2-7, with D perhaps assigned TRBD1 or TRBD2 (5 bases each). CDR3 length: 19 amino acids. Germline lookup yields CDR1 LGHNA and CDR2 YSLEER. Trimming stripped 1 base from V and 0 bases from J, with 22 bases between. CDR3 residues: CASSQGVSWRRDPSYEQYF. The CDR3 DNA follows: TGCGCCAGCAGCCAAGGTGTATCATGGCGCAGGGACCCCTCCTACGAGCAGTACTTC.

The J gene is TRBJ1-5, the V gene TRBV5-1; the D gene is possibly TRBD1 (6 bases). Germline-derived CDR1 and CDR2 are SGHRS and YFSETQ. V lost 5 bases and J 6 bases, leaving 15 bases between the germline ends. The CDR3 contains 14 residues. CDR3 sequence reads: CASSLQTGSQPQHF. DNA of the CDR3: TGCGCCAGCAGTCTTCAGACAGGAAGTCAGCCCCAGCATTTT.

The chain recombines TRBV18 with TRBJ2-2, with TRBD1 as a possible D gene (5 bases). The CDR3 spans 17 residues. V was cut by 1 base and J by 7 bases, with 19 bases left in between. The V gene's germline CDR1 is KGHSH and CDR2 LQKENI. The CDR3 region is CASSPLSTSSRGGELFF. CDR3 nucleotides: TGTGCCAGCTCACCACTTTCGACGAGCAGTAGGGGCGGGGAGCTGTTTTTT.

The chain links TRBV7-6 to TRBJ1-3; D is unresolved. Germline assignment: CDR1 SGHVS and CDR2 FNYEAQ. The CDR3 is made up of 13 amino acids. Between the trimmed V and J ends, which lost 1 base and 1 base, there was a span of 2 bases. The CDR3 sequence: CASSLGSGNTIYF. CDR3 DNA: TGTGCCAGCAGCTTAGGGTCTGGAAACACCATATATTTT.

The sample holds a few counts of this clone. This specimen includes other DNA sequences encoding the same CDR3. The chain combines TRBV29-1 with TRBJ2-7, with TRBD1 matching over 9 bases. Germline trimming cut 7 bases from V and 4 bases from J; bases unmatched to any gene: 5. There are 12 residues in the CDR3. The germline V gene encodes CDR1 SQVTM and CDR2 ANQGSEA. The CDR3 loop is CSAGQGTYEQYF. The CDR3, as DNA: TGCAGCGCCGGACAGGGGACGTACGAGCAGTACTTC.

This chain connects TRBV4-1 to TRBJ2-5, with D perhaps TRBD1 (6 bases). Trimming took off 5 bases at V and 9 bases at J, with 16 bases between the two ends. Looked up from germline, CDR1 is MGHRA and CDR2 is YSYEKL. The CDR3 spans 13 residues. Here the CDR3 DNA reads TGCGCCAGCAGCGCGAGGGACACCTCGGCCCAGTACTTC. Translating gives CASSARDTSAQYF.

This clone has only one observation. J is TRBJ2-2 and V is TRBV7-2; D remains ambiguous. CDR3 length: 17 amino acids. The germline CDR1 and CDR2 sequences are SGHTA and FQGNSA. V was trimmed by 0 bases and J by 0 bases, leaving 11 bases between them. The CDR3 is CASSLAGVYPNTGELFF. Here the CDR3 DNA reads TGTGCCAGCAGCTTAGCAGGCGTGTACCCGAACACCGGGGAGCTGTTTTTT.

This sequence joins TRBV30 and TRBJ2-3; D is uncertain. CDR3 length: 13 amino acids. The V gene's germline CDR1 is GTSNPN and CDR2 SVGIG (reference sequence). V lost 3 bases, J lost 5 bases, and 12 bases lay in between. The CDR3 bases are TGTGCCTGGAGAGCGACTGGGGAAGATACGCAGTATTTT. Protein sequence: CAWRATGEDTQYF.

CDR3 bases: TGTGCCTGGAGTGTACCAGGTTCTGGGGCCAACGTCCTGACTTTC. Its protein is CAWSVPGSGANVLTF. V and J are TRBV30 and TRBJ2-6; D unresolved. Germline CDR1 reads GTSNPN; CDR2 reads SVGIG (reference sequence). Trimming removed 0 bases from V and 1 base from J, with 7 bases in between. This CDR3 has 15 residues.

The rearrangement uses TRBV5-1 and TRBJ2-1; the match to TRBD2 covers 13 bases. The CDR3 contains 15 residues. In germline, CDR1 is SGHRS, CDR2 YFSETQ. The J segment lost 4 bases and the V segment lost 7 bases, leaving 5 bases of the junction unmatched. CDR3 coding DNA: TGCGCCAGCGGATTACTAGCGGGGGGGTACAATGAGCAGTTCTTC. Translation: CASGLLAGGYNEQFF.

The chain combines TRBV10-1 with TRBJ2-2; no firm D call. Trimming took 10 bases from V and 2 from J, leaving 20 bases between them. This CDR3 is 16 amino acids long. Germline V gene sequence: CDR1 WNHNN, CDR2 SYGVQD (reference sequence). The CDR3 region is CAIHANSGVNTGELFF. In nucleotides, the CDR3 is TGCGCCATCCACGCCAATTCAGGTGTCAACACCGGGGAGCTGTTTTTT.

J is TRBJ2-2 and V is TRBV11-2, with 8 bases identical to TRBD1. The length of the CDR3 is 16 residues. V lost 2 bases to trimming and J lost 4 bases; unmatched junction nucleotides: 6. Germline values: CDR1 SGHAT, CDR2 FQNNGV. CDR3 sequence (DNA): TGTGCCAGCAGCTTACTTCGGACAGGGACCACCGGGGAGCTGTTTTTT. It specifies CASSLLRTGTTGELFF.

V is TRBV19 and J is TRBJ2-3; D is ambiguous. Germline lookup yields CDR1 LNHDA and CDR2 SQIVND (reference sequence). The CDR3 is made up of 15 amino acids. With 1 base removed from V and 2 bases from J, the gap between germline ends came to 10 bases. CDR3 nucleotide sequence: TGTGCCAGTAGTATAGTAACTGGTAACACAGATACGCAGTATTTT. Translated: CASSIVTGNTDTQYF.

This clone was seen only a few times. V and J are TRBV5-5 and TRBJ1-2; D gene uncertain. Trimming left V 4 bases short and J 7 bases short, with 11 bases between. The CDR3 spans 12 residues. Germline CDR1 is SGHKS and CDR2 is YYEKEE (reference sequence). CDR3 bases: TGTGCCAGCAGCGCTGGGCCTAGTGGCTACACCTTC. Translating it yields CASSAGPSGYTF.

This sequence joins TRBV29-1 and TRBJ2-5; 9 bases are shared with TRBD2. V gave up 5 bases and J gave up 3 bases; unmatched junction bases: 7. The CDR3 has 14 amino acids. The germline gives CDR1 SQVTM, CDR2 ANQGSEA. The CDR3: CSVLGGGGKETQYF. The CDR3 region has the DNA TGCAGCGTTCTGGGCGGGGGGGGAAAAGAGACCCAGTACTTC. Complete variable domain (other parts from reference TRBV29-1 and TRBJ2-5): SAVISQKPSRDICQRGTSLTIQCQVDSQVTMMFWYRQQPGQSLTLIATANQGSEATYESGFVIDKFPISRPNLTFSTLTVSNMSPEDSSIYLCSVLGGGGKETQYFGPGTRLLVL.

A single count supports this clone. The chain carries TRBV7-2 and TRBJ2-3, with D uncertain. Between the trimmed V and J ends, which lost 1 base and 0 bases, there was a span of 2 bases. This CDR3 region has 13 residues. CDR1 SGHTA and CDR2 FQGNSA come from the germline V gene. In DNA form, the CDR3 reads TGTGCCAGCAGCTTAGGGAGCACAGATACGCAGTATTTT. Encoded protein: CASSLGSTDTQYF.

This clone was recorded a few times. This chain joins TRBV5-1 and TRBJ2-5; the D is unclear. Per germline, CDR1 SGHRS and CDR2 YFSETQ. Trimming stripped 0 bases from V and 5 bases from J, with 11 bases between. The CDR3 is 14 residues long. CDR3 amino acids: CASSLGSVGETQYF. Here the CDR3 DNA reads TGCGCCAGCAGCTTGGGGTCAGTGGGGGAGACCCAGTACTTC.

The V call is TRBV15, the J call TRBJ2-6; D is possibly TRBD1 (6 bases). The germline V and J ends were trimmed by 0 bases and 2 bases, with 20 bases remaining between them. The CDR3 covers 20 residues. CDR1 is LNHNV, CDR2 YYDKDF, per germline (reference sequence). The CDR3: CATSRDLGKGVWTGANVLTF. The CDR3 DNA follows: TGTGCCACCAGCAGAGATTTAGGGAAGGGGGTATGGACTGGGGCCAACGTCCTGACTTTC. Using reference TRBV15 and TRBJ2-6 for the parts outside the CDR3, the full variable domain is DAMVIQNPRYQVTQFGKPVTLSCSQTLNHNVMYWYQQKSSQAPKLLFHYYDKDFNNEADTPDNFQSRRPNTSFCFLDIRSPGLGDTAMYLCATSRDLGKGVWTGANVLTFGAGSRLTVL.

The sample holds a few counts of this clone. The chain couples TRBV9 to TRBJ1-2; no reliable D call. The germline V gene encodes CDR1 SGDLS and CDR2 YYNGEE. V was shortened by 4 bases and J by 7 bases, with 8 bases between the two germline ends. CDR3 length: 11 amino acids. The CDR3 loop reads CASSSWVGYTF. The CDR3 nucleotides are TGTGCCAGCAGCTCTTGGGTTGGCTACACCTTC.

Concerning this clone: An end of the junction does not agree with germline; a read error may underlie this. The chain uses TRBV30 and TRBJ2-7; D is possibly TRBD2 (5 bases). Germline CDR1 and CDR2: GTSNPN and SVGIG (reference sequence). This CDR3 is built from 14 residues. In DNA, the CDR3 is TGTGCCTGGGGGCGGGCGGTGGCTCCCTACAAGCAGTACTTC. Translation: CAWGRAVAPYKQYF.

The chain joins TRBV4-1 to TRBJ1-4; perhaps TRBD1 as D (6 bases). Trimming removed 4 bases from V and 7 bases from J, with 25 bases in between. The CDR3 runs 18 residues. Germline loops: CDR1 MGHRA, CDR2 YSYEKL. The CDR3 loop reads CASSPHVSVRGGSEKLFF. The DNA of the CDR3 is TGCGCCAGCAGCCCCCACGTCTCCGTCAGGGGCGGGAGTGAAAAACTGTTTTTT.

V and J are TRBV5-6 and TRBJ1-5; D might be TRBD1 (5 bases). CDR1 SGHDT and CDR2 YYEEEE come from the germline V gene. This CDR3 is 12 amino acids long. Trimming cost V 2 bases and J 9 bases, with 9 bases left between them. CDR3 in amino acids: CASSFLGAPQHF. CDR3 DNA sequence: TGTGCCAGCAGCTTCCTCGGGGCGCCCCAGCATTTT.